This TCR beta chain was identified during a study of CD8+CD57+ T cells in acquired aplastic anemia. Study information: DNA from sorted CD4+ and CD8+ cells averaged around 3.5 ug.

Genomic DNA constituted the template upon which TCR beta VDJ and CDR3 profiling was performed. TCRdb called the reads again in MiXCR, with one record for every CDR3 protein. This sample has roughly 200,000 distinct CDR3 sequences, with around 60% found just once. Notes on this clonotype: Its specificity is unknown.

Regarding the study as a whole: With respect to CD8+ Simpson's diversity, patients and controls did not differ significantly. Sharing between patients and controls was observed for 25 to 30 CD8+ CDR3 sequences.

This CDR3 has 15 amino acids. V was pared by 2 bases and J by 2 bases, with 2 bases of the junction left unmatched. CDR1 and CDR2 from the germline V gene are WSHSY and SAAADI. All patients picked for sequencing had shown, by flow cytometry, an expansion of CD8+CD57+ cells. Patients had undergone no therapy by the time their blood was sampled. Sample: sorted CD4+, CD8+, or CD8+CD57+ T cells (not recorded which) from PBMCs. V usage is TRBV10-2 and J usage is TRBJ2-1; 8 positions match TRBD2. The sequence came from a human donor with aplastic anemia. CDR3 bases: TGCGCCAGCAGTGAGCGGGAGGGCGCCTACAATGAGCAGTTCTTC. This encodes CASSEREGAYNEQFF.